Following are 9 T cell receptor beta chains from one sample sequenced in a study of T-cell memory formation after mild COVID-19. TCRdb re-derived calls from the 5' RACE reads in MiXCR, one entry per CDR3 protein. Here the sample spans 380,000 or so distinct CDR3 sequences, around 15% being singletons. Sequencing was performed on PBMCs or a T cell subset sorted from them (not recorded which). Source of these receptors: a man between 18 and 29 years old who had mild COVID-19 (a few samples of this study predate the infection). Cell type and time point are not known.

V and J are TRBV11-1 and TRBJ2-7; perhaps TRBD2 as D (6 bases). Trimming took off 4 bases at V and 7 bases at J, with 17 bases between the two ends. Germline CDR1 reads SGHAT; CDR2 reads FQDESV (reference sequence). The CDR3 has 14 residues. Written as DNA, the CDR3 is TGTGCCAGCAGCTGGAGGGGAAATTCGGGGGAGCAGTACTTC. This encodes CASSWRGNSGEQYF. Looking up the rest from reference TRBV11-1 and TRBJ2-7 gives the full variable domain: EAEVAQSPRYKITEKSQAVAFWCDPISGHATLYWYRQILGQGPELLVQFQDESVVDDSQLPKDRFSAERLKGVDSTLKIQPAELGDSAMYLCASSWRGNSGEQYFGPGTRLTVT.

This chain joins TRBV5-1 and TRBJ1-1; D gene unclear. CDR1 SGHRS and CDR2 YFSETQ come from the germline V gene. The V gene lost 0 bases and the J gene lost 1 base, with 13 bases spanning the gap. The CDR3 has 16 amino acids. CDR3 nucleotides: TGCGCCAGCAGCTTGGAAGGGATAGCCTCGAACACTGAAGCTTTCTTT. It yields the protein CASSLEGIASNTEAFF.

The genes are TRBV6-2 or TRBV6-3 and TRBJ2-3, with 8 nucleotides matching TRBD2. V was pared by 2 bases and J by 1 base, with 2 bases of the junction left unmatched. Per germline, CDR1 MNHEY and CDR2 SVGEGT. This CDR3 is built from 15 residues. The DNA of the CDR3 is TGTGCCAGCAGTTACCTGACTAGCGGCACAGATACGCAGTATTTT. This translates into CASSYLTSGTDTQYF.

This clonotype was counted ten times or more. V usage is TRBV4-1 and J usage is TRBJ2-7; the D call may be TRBD1 or TRBD2 (5 bases each). Germline values: CDR1 MGHRA, CDR2 YSYEKL. This CDR3 is built from 15 residues. Deletions cut 3 bases from V and 7 bases from J, with 19 bases between. CDR3 sequence (DNA): TGCGCCAGCAGCCAGGGGACCACAGTGATCGGAGAGCAGTACTTC. It specifies CASSQGTTVIGEQYF.

This clonotype was seen many times. CDR3 region: CASSISSQGDYGYTF. The CDR3 nucleotides are TGTGCCAGTAGTATATCATCTCAGGGGGACTATGGCTACACCTTC. The chain links TRBV19 to TRBJ1-2; TRBD1 aligns across 7 bases. The germline gives CDR1 LNHDA, CDR2 SQIVND (reference sequence). The CDR3 runs 15 residues. The V and J ends lost 2 bases and 3 bases, in that order; junction bases with no gene match: 6.

The V gene is TRBV4-2, the J gene TRBJ1-2, with 8 nucleotides matching TRBD1. CDR3 size: 13 residues. Germline V gene lookup returns CDR1 LGHNA and CDR2 YNFKEQ. Germline trimming cut 3 bases from V and 6 bases from J; bases unmatched to any gene: 3. CDR3 amino acids: CASSHGTGDGYTF. CDR3 DNA: TGTGCCAGCAGCCACGGGACAGGTGATGGCTACACCTTC.

V is TRBV7-2 and J is TRBJ2-3; the D gene could be TRBD1 or TRBD2 (5 bases each). The CDR3 is 15 amino acids. V lost 2 bases and J 5 bases, leaving 14 bases between the germline ends. Germline V lookup: CDR1 SGHTA, CDR2 FQGNSA. CDR3 loop: CASSLFVVGGDTQYF. The CDR3 DNA is TGTGCCAGCAGCTTATTTGTCGTTGGGGGAGATACGCAGTATTTT.

The chain's CDR3 is CASSFQRGNEQFF. CDR3 DNA sequence: TGTGCCAGCAGCTTCCAGCGGGGCAATGAGCAGTTCTTC. The chain combines TRBV7-2 with TRBJ2-1; 7 positions agree with TRBD2. The germline CDR1 and CDR2 sequences are SGHTA and FQGNSA. The junction had 2 bases not matched to a gene; V was cut back by 3 bases and J by 6 bases. The CDR3 covers 13 residues.

The chain employs TRBV18 and TRBJ1-2; 9 bases align to TRBD1. Germline loops: CDR1 KGHSH, CDR2 LQKENI. The CDR3 is 15 residues long. With V trimmed by 2 bases and J by 2 bases, 3 bases remained unmatched. CDR3 DNA: TGTGCCAGCTCACCAACAGGGGGCGGAAACTATGGCTACACCTTC. Translated: CASSPTGGGNYGYTF.